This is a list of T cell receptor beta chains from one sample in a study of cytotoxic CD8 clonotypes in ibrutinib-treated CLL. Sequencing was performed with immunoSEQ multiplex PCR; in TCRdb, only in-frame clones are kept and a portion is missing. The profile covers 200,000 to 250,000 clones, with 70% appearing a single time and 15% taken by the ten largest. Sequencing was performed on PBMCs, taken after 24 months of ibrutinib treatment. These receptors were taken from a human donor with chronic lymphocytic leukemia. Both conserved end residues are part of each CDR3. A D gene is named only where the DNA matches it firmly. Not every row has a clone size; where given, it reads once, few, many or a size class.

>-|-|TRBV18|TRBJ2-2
TGTGCCAGCTCACCAGCAACGGACACCGGGGAGCTGTTTTTT
CASSPATDTGELFF
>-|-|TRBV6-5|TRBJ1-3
TGTGCCAGCACCGGAGGGCTCTCTGGAAACACCATATATTTT
CASTGGLSGNTIYF
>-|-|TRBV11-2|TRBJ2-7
TGTGCCAGCAGCCCACCGCGGGGCGCGGCCTACGAGCAGTACTTC
CASSPPRGAAYEQYF
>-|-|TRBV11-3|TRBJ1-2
TGTGCCAGCAGCTTAGTTGGCAGCAAGAGTGGCTACACCTTC
CASSLVGSKSGYTF
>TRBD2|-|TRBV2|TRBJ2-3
TGTGCCAGCAGTGATTGGGCTAGCGGCTCCAGAGATACGCAGTATTTT
CASSDWASGSRDTQYF
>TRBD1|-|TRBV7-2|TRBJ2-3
TGTGCCAGCAGCTTAGCGGGACAGAAAGCTAGCACAGATACGCAGTATTTT
CASSLAGQKASTDTQYF
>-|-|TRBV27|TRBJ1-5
TGTGCCAGCAGTTCCTCGCCCCAGCCCCAGCATTTT
CASSSSPQPQHF
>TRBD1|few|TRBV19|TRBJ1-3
TGTGCCAGTCTAAAGACAGGGACTGGAAACACCATATATTTT
CASLKTGTGNTIYF
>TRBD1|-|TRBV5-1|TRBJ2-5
TGCGCCAGCAGCTTGGAGGGACAGGGACTTCAAGAGACCCAGTACTTC
CASSLEGQGLQETQYF
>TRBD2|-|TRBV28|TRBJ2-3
TGTGCCAGCGATTCTAGCGGGGGGACAGATACGCAGTATTTT
CASDSSGGTDTQYF
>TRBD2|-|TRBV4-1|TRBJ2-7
TGCGCCAGCAGCCAAAATGAATGGACTAGCGGTTCCTACGAGCAGTACTTC
CASSQNEWTSGSYEQYF
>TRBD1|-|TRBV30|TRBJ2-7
TGTGCCTGGAGTATTGGGACAGGCTACGAGCAGTACTTC
CAWSIGTGYEQYF
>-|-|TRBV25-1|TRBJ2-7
TGTGCCAGCAGTGACATTGGGGCCACCTACGAGCAGTACTTC
CASSDIGATYEQYF
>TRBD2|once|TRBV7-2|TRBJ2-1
TGTGCCAGCAGCGCCGGGACTAGCTCTTACAATGAGCAGTTCTTC
CASSAGTSSYNEQFF
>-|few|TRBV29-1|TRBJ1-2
TGCAGCGTCGCCGGAGCTGCCGAGGGCTACACCTTC
CSVAGAAEGYTF
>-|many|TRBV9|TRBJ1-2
TGTGCCAGCAGCAAGGACGGGGGTATACTCTTGAGTGGCTACACCTTC
CASSKDGGILLSGYTF
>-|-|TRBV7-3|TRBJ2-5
TGTGCCAGCAGCTTAACGGCACAGCCCTTGACCCAGTACTTC
CASSLTAQPLTQYF
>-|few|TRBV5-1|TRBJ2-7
TGCGCCAGCAGCTTGGGTACCCGGCCGACCGAGCAGTACTTC
CASSLGTRPTEQYF
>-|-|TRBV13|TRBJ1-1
TGTGCCAGCAGCCGGACTGAAGCTTTCTTT
CASSRTEAFF
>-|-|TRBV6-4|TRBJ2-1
TGTGCCAGCAGTGACGCTGACACGTCTGAGCAGTTCTTC
CASSDADTSEQFF
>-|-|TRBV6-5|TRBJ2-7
TGTGCCAGCAGGGACGGTTACGAGCAGTACTTC
CASRDGYEQYF
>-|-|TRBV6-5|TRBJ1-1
TGTGCCAGCAGGGGGGGGGCTAACACTGAAGCTTTCTTT
CASRGGANTEAFF
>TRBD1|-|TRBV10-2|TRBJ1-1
TGCGCCAGCAGTGAATTTCCCCCAGGGGGTGACACTGAAGCTTTCTTT
CASSEFPPGGDTEAFF
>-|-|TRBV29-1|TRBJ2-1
TGCAGCGTTGTGAGGGGAAATGAGCAGTTCTTC
CSVVRGNEQFF
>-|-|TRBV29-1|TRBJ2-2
TGCAGCGTCCCTACGACAGGCCCTATGAACACCGGGGAGCTGTTTTTT
CSVPTTGPMNTGELFF
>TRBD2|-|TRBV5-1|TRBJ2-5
TGCGCCAGCAGCTCCAGCGGGACGCCTACACAAGAGACCCAGTACTTC
CASSSSGTPTQETQYF
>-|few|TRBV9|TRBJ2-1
TGTGCCAGCAGCACACGACTGGACGGTGAGCAGTTCTTC
CASSTRLDGEQFF
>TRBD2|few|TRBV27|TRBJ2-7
TGTGCCAGCAGTTTAATTCCTAGCGGGTTTTACGAGCAGTACTTC
CASSLIPSGFYEQYF
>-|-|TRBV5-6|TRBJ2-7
TGTGCCAGCAGCTTCGGAGGACCCTATTTCTCCTACGAGCAGTACTTC
CASSFGGPYFSYEQYF
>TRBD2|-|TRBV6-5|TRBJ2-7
TGTGCCAGCAGGGCCTGGAGGGAGGGCCTCTACGAGCAGTACTTC
CASRAWREGLYEQYF
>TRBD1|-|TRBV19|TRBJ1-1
TGTGCCAGTAGTATAGGTCTTGGGGACAGGGGTGGCCTTATGAACACTGAAGCTTTCTTT
CASSIGLGDRGGLMNTEAFF
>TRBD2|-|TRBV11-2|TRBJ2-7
TGTGCCAGCAGCTTAGTCGCGGGGGACTCCTACGAGCAGTACTTC
CASSLVAGDSYEQYF
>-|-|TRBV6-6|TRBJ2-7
TGTGCCAGCAGCCCCGTCAAGTTCTACGAGCAGTACTTC
CASSPVKFYEQYF
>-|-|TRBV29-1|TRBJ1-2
TGCAGCGTCGAGTTCGGACTCAGGGGCTACACCTTC
CSVEFGLRGYTF
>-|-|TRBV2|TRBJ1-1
TGTGCCAGCAGTCAATGGGGAGGGGAGGGTGAAGCTTTCTTT
CASSQWGGEGEAFF
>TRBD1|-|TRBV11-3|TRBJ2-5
TGTGCCAGCAGCCAAGGACAGGGGGCTGGTGGGACCCAGTACTTC
CASSQGQGAGGTQYF
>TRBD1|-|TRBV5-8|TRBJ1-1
TGTGCCAGCAGCTCCCCTCCAACCGGGACAGGGGGTCGGCACACTGAAGCTTTCTTT
CASSSPPTGTGGRHTEAFF
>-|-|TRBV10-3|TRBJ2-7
TGTGCCATCAGGCTTGGGGGGGGCCCCTACGAGCAGTACTTC
CAIRLGGGPYEQYF
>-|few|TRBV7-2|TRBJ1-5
TGTGCCAGCAGCTTGAGTGGCAGGGGACAGCCCCAGCATTTT
CASSLSGRGQPQHF
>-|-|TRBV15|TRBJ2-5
TGTGCCACCAGCAGAGGGGGCCAGACTGAAGAGACCCAGTACTTC
CATSRGGQTEETQYF
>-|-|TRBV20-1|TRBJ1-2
TGCAGTGCTAGAATGGGGCCTGGCTACACCTTC
CSARMGPGYTF
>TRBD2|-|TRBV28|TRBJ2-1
TGTGCCAGCAGCCTTAGCGGGAGTCGTTACAATGAGCAGTTCTTC
CASSLSGSRYNEQFF